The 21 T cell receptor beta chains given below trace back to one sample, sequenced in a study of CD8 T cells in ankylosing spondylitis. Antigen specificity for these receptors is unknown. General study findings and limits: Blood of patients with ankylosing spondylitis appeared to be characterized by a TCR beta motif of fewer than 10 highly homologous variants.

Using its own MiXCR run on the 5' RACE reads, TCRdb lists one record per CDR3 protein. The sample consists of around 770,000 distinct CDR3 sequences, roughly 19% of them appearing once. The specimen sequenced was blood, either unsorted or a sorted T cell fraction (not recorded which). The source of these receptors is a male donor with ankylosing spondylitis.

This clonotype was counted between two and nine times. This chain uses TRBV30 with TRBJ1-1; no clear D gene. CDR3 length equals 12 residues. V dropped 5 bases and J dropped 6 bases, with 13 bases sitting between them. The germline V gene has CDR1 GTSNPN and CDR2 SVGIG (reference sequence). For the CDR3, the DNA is TGTGCCTGGGGCCACCCTGGAGCTGAAGCTTTCTTT. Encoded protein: CAWGHPGAEAFF.

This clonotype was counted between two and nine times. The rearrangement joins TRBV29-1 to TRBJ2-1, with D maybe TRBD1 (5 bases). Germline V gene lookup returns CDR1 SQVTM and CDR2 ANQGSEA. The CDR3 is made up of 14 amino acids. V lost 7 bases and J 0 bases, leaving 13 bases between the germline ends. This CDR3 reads CSAKTAFSYNEQFF. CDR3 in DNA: TGCAGCGCCAAGACAGCCTTCTCCTACAATGAGCAGTTCTTC.

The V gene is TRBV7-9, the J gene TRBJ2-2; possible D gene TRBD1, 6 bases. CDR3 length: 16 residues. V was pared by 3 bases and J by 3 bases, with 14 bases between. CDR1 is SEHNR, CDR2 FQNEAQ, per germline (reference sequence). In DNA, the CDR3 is TGTGCCAGCAGCTTTGGGCAGGGGTTTCACACCGGGGAGCTGTTTTTT. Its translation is CASSFGQGFHTGELFF.

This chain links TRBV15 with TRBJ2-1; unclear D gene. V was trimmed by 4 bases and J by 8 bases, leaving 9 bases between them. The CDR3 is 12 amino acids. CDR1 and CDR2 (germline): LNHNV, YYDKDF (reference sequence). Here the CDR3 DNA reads TGTGCCACCAGCAAGCTAGAGGATGAGCAGTTCTTC. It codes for CATSKLEDEQFF.

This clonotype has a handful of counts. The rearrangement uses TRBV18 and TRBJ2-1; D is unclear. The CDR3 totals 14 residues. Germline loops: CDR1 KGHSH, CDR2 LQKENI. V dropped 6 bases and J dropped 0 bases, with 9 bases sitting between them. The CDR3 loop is CASSDISSYNEQFF. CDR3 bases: TGTGCCAGCTCCGACATCAGCTCCTACAATGAGCAGTTCTTC.

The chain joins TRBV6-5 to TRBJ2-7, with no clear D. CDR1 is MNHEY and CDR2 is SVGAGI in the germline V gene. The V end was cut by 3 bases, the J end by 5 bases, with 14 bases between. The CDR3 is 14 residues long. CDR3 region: CASSYRRVYDEQYF. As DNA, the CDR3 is TGTGCCAGCAGTTATCGCCGGGTCTACGACGAGCAGTACTTC.

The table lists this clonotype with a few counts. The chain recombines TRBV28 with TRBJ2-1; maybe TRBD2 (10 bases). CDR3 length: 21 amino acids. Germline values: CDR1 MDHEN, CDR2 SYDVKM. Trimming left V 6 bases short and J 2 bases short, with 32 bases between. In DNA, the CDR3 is TGTGCCAGCAGCCGGAACCGGGACAGGGAGACGGGACTAGCGACCTACAATGAGCAGTTCTTC. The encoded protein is CASSRNRDRETGLATYNEQFF.

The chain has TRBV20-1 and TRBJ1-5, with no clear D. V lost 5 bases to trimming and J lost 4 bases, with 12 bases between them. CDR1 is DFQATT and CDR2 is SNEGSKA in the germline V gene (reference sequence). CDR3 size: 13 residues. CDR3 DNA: TGCAGTGCTGGACCTGGTAGAAATCAGCCCCAGCATTTT. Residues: CSAGPGRNQPQHF.

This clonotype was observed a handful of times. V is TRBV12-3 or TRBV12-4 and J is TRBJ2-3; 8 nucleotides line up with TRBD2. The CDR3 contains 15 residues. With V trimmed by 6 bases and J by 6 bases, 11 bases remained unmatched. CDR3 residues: CASSLRAPGGDTQYF. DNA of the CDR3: TGTGCCAGCAGCCTACGGGCCCCGGGGGGGGATACGCAGTATTTT.

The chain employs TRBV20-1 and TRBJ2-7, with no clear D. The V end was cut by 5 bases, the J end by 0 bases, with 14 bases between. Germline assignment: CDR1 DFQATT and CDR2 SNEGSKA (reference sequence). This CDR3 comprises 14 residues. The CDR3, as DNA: TGCAGTGCTCAGCCGGCCGGATCCTCCTACGAGCAGTACTTC. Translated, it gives CSAQPAGSSYEQYF.

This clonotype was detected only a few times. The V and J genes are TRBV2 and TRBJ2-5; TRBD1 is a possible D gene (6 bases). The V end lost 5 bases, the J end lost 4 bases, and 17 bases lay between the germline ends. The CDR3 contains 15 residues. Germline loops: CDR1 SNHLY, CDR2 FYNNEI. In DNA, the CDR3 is TGTGCCAGCAGTCGGGACATCAATACGGGAGAGACCCAGTACTTC. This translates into CASSRDINTGETQYF.

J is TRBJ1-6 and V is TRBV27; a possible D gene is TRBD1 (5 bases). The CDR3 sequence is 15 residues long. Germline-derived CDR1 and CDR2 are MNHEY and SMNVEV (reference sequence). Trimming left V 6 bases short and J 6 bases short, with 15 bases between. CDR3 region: CASSPWGGANSPLHF. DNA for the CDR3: TGTGCCAGCAGCCCATGGGGCGGAGCTAATTCACCCCTCCACTTT.

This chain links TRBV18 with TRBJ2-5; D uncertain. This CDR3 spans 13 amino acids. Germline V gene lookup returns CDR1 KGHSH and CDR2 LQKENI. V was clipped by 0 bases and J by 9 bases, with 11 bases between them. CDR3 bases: TGTGCCAGCTCACCACCGTCGCTGACGGCCCAGTACTTC. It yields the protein CASSPPSLTAQYF.

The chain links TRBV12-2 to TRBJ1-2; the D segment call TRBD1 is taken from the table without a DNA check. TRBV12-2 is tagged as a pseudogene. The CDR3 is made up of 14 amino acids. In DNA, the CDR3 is TGTGCAAGTCGCTCCCTCTGTCGGGAGAATGGCTACACCTTC. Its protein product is CASRSLCRENGYTF.

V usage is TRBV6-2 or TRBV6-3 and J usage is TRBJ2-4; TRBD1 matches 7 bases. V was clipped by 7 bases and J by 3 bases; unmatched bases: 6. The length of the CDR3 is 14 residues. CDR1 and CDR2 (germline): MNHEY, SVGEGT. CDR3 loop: CASNPTGIKNIQYF. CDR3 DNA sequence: TGTGCCAGCAACCCGACAGGGATCAAAAACATTCAGTACTTC.

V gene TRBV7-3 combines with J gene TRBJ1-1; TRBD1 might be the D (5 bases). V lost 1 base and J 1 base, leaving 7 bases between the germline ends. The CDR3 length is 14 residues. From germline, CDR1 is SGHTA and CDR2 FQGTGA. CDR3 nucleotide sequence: TGTGCCAGCAGCTTAAGCAGGGAGAACACTGAAGCTTTCTTT. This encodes CASSLSRENTEAFF.

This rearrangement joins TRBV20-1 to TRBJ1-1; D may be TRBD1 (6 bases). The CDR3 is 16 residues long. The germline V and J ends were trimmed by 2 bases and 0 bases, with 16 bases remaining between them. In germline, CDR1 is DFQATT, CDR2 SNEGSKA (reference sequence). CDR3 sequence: CSARLLGQILNTEAFF. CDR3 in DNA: TGCAGTGCTAGATTGCTAGGACAGATCCTGAACACTGAAGCTTTCTTT.

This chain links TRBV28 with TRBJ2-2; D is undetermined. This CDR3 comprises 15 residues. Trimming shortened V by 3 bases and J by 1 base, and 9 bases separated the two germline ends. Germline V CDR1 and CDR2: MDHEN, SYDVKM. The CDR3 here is CASSFGSRNTGELFF. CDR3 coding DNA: TGTGCCAGCAGTTTTGGTAGCCGGAACACCGGGGAGCTGTTTTTT.

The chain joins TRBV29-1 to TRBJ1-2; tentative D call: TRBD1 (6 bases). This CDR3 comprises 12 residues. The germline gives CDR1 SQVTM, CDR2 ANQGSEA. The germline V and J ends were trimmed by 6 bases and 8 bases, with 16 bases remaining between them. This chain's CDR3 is CSVDRGAGGYTF. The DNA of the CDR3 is TGCAGCGTGGATCGGGGGGCAGGAGGCTACACCTTC.

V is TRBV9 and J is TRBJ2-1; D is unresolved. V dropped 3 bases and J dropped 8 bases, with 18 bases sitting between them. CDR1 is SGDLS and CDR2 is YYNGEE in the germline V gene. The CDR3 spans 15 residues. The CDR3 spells CASSDTLVSTDEQFF. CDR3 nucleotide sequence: TGTGCCAGCAGCGATACCCTGGTTTCTACAGATGAGCAGTTCTTC.

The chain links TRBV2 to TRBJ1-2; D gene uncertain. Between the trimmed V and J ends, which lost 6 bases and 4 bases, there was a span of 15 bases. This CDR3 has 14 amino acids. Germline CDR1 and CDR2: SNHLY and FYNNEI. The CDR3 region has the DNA TGTGCCAGCAGAAGGATATCATCCTTCTATGGCTACACCTTC. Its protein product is CASRRISSFYGYTF. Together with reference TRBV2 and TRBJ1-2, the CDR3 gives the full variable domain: EPEVTQTPSHQVTQMGQEVILRCVPISNHLYFYWYRQILGQKVEFLVSFYNNEISEKSEIFDDQFSVERPDGSNFTLKIRSTKLEDSAMYFCASRRISSFYGYTFGSGTRLTVV.